The clone carrying this TCR beta chain was counted between two and nine times. Antigen: not known. These data are taken from a study of CD8+ T cells in alopecia areata. Study-level information: Those patients who were treated received oral tofacitinib, which was given at 5 to 10 mg twice daily for moderate-to-severe alopecia areata.

Following extraction, RNA underwent reverse transcription to cDNA, which served as the sequencing template. Method: immunoSEQ multiplex PCR; TCRdb's copy keeps in-frame clones and lacks some. The sample carries about 120,000 clones, around three fifths recorded once. Treatment denoted: oral pan-JAK inhibitor, 5-10 mg twice daily. Broader study findings: Many of the expanded lesional clones endured in scalp and blood while on tofacitinib.

CDR3 size: 13 residues. Trimming stripped 5 bases from V and 4 bases from J, with 8 bases between. Germline V gene data show CDR1 as SEHNR and CDR2 as FQNEAQ (reference sequence). The specimen was CD8+ T cells sorted from blood, collected at week 24, from a patient treated with tofacitinib. The receptor comes from a human donor with alopecia areata. The chain couples TRBV7-9 to TRBJ2-2; D gene uncertain. CDR3 DNA sequence: TGTGCCAGCAGCCAAGCCGGCACCGGGGAGCTGTTTTTT. As protein: CASSQAGTGELFF.